The subject of this entry is one TCR beta chain. One end of the junction does not line up with germline, which may come from a read error. The PCR ran on 60 Vbeta and 13 Jbeta primers. Assay used: immunoSEQ multiplex PCR; TCRdb lists only in-frame clones, some missing. The sample records some 100,000 clones, over 60% being singletons. The data stem from a study of cytomegalovirus exposure and HLA in healthy donors. Overall study: Earlier work reported 100 million or so unique TCR beta sequences from about 170 million T cells.

Germline V gives CDR1 SGHTS, CDR2 YDEGEE. The CDR3 is 16 amino acids. This TCR was recovered from a man aged 35-49 years in good health and CMV-seropositive. The material sequenced was PBMCs. V is TRBV5-8 and J is TRBJ2-6, with D possibly TRBD1 on 5 matching bases. CDR3 DNA: TGTGCCAGCAGCTTGGCCCAGTACTCTGGGGCCAACGGCCTGACTTTC. Translating it yields CASSLAQYSGANGLTF.